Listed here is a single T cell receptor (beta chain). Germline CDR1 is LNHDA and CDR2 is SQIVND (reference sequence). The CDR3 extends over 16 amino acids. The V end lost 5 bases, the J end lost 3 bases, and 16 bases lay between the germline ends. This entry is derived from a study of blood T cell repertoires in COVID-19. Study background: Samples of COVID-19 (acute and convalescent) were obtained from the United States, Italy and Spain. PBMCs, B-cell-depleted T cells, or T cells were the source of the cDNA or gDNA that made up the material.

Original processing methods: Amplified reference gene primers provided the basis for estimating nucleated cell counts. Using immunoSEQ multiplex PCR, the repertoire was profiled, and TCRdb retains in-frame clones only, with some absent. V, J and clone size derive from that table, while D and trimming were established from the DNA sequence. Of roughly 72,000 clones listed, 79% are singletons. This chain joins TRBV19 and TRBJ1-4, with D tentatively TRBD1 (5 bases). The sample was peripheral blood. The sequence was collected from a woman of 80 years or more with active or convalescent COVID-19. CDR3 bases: TGTGCCAGTAGTTTCCCTGTTGGACATTCTAATGAAAAACTGTTTTTT. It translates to CASSFPVGHSNEKLFF. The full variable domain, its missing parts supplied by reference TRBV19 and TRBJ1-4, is DGGITQSPKYLFRKEGQNVTLSCEQNLNHDAMYWYRQDPGQGLRLIYYSQIVNDFQKGDIAEGYSVSREKKESFPLTVTSAQKNPTAFYLCASSFPVGHSNEKLFFGSGTQLSVL.